This TCR beta chain was documented in a study of cytomegalovirus exposure and HLA in healthy donors. Overall study findings and caveats: It was shown in a later analysis that HLA-associated TCR beta chains were more clonally expanded than other, equally common chains. An analysis that came later showed most CMV-associated TCR beta chains appearing HLA-restricted.

This clone is classed as medium-sized. What it binds is unknown. Amplification used 60 Vbeta primers and 13 Jbeta primers. Sequencing was performed with immunoSEQ multiplex PCR; in TCRdb, only in-frame clones are kept and a portion is missing. The sample includes about 70,000 clones, 74% of them seen just once. This CDR3 is 14 amino acids long. The trim removed 4 bases at V and 10 bases at J, leaving 10 bases unmatched. Germline loops: CDR1 SGHRS, CDR2 YFSETQ. The sample was PBMCs. The genes are TRBV5-1 and TRBJ2-3; 9 bases line up with TRBD1. This sequence was found in a human donor in good health. CDR3 protein: CASSPGTGMAAQYF. CDR3 coding DNA: TGCGCCAGCAGCCCCGGGACAGGGATGGCGGCGCAGTATTTT.